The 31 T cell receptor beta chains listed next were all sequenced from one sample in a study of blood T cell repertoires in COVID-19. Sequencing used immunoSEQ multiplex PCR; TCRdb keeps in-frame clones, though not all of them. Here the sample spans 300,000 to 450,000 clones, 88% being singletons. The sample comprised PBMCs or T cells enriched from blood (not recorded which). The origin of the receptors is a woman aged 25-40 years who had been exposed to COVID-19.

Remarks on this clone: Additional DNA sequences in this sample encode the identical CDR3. The CDR3 DNA reads TGTGCCAGCAGATCTAGCTCCTACGAGCAGTACTTC. The encoded protein is CASRSSSYEQYF. The genes are TRBV27 and TRBJ2-7; no definite D call. This CDR3 spans 12 amino acids. CDR1 and CDR2 (germline): MNHEY, SMNVEV (reference sequence). V lost 6 bases and J lost 0, with 6 bases in between.

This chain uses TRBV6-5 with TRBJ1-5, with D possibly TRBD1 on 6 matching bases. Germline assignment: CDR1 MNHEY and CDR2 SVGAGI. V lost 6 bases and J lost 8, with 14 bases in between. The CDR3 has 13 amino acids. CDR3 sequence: CASSPTKGEPQHF. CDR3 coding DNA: TGTGCCAGCAGCCCGACTAAGGGGGAGCCCCAGCATTTT.

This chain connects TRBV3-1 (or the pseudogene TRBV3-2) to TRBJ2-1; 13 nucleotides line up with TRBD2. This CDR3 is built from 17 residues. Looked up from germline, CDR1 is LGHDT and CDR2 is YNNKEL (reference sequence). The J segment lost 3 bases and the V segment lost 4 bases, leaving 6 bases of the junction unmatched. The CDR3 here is CASSPPRTSGSYNEQFF. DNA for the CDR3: TGTGCCAGCAGCCCCCCGAGGACTAGCGGGAGCTACAATGAGCAGTTCTTC.

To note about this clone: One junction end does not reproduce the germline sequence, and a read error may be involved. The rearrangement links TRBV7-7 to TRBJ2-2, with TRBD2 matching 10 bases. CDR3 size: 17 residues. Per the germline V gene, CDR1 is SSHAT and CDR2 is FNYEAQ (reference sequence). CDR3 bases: TGTGCTAGCAGCCCCTCTAGCGGGAGAGGGGGGACCGGGGAGCTGTTTTTT. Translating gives CASSPSSGRGGTGELFF.

Here the CDR3 DNA reads TGTGCCAGCAGTTATGGCTCCGAGGGTATATCCTACGAGCAGTACTTC. Translation gives CASSYGSEGISYEQYF. The chain joins TRBV6-5 to TRBJ2-7; TRBD2 might be the D (5 bases). Germline assignment: CDR1 MNHEY and CDR2 SVGAGI. With 3 bases removed from V and 1 base from J, the gap between germline ends came to 16 bases. The CDR3 has 16 amino acids.

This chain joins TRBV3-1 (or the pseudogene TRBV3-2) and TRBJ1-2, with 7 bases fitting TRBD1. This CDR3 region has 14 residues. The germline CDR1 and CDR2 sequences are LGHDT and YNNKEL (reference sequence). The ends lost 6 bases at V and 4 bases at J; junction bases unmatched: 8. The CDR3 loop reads CASSPNRGVYGYTF. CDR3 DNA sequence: TGTGCCAGCAGTCCTAACAGGGGCGTCTATGGCTACACCTTC.

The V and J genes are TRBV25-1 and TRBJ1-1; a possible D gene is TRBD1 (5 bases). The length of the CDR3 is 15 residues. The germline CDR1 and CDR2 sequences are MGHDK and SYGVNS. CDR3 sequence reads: CADRGRGVMNTEAFF. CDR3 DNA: TGTGCAGATAGGGGACGGGGGGTCATGAACACTGAAGCTTTCTTT.

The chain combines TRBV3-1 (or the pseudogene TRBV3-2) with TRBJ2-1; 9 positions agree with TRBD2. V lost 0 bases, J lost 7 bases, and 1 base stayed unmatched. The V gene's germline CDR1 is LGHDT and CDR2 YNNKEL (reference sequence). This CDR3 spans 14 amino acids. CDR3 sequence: CASSQDTSGNEQFF. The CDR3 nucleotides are TGTGCCAGCAGCCAAGACACTAGCGGGAATGAGCAGTTCTTC.

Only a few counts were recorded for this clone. The CDR3 sequence is CASSTLVGGYTF. The CDR3 bases are TGTGCCAGCAGCACGCTGGTGGGCGGCTACACCTTC. The chain combines TRBV28 with TRBJ1-2; D unresolved. The CDR3 runs 12 residues. Deletions cut 6 bases from V and 8 bases from J, with 13 bases between. Germline V gene lookup returns CDR1 MDHEN and CDR2 SYDVKM.

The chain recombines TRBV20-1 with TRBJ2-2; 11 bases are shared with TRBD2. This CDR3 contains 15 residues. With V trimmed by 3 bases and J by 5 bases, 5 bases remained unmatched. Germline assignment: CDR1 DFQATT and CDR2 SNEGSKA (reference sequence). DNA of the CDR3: TGCAGTGCTAGTCGCGTAGCGGGAGGGACCGGGGAGCTGTTTTTT. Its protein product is CSASRVAGGTGELFF.

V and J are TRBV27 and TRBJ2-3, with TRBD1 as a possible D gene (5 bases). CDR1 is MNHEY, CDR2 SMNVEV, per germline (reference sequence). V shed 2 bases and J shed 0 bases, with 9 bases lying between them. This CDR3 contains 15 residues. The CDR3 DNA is TGTGCCAGCAGTTTAGGGGCGGCTAGCACAGATACGCAGTATTTT. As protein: CASSLGAASTDTQYF.

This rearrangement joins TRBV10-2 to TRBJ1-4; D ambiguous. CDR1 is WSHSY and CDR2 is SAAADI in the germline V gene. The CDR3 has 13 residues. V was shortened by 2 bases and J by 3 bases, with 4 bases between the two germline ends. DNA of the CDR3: TGCGCCAGCAGTGAGACGGCTAATGAAAAACTGTTTTTT. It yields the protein CASSETANEKLFF.

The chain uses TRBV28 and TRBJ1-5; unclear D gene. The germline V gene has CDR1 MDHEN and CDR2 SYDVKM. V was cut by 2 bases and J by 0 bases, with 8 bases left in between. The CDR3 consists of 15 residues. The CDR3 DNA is TGTGCCAGCAGTTTACACGGAGATAGCAATCAGCCCCAGCATTTT. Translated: CASSLHGDSNQPQHF. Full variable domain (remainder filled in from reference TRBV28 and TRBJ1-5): DVKVTQSSRYLVKRTGEKVFLECVQDMDHENMFWYRQDPGLGLRLIYFSYDVKMKEKGDIPEGYSVSREKKERFSLILESASTNQTSMYLCASSLHGDSNQPQHFGDGTRLSIL.

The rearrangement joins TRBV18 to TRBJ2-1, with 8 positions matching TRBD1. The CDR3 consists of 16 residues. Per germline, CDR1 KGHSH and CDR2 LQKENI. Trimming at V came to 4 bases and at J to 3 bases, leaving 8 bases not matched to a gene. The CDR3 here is CASSLAPTGDYNEQFF. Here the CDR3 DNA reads TGTGCCAGCTCACTCGCCCCGACAGGGGACTACAATGAGCAGTTCTTC.

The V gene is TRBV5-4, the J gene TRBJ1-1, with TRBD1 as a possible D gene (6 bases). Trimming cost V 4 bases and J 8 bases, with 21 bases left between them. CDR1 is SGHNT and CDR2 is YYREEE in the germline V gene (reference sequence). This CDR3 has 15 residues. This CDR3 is CASSGGGIRGAEAFF. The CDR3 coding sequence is TGTGCCAGCAGCGGAGGAGGAATCAGGGGCGCGGAAGCTTTCTTT.

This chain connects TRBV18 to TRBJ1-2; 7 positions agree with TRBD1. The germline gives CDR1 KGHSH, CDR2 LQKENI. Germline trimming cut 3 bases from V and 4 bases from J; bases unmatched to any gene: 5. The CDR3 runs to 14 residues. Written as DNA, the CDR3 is TGTGCCAGCTCACCCGGGACAGACATCTATGGCTACACCTTC. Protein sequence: CASSPGTDIYGYTF. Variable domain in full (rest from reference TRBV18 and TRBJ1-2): NAGVMQNPRHLVRRRGQEARLRCSPMKGHSHVYWYRQLPEEGLKFMVYLQKENIIDESGMPKERFSAEFPKEGPSILRIQQVVRGDSAAYFCASSPGTDIYGYTFGSGTRLTVV.

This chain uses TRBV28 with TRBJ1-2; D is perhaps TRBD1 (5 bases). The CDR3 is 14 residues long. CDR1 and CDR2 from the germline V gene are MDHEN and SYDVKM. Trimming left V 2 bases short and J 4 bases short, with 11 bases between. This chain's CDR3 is CASSLGRVPYGYTF. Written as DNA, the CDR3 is TGTGCCAGCAGTTTAGGCAGGGTGCCCTATGGCTACACCTTC.

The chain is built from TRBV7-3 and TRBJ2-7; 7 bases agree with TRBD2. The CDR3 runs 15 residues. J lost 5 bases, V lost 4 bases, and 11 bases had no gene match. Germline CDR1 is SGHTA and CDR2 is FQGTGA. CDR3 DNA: TGTGCCAGCAGCTCCTCTGGCGGGAGCTTCGACGAGCAGTACTTC. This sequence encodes CASSSSGGSFDEQYF. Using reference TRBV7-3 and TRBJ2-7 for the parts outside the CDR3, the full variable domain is GAGVSQTPSNKVTEKGKYVELRCDPISGHTALYWYRQSLGQGPEFLIYFQGTGAADDSGLPNDRFFAVRPEGSVSTLKIQRTERGDSAVYLCASSSSGGSFDEQYFGPGTRLTVT.

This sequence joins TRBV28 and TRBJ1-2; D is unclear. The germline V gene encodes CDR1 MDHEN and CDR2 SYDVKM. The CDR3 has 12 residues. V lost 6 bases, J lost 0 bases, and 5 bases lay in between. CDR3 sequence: CASRESNYGYTF. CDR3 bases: TGTGCCAGCAGGGAGTCTAACTATGGCTACACCTTC.

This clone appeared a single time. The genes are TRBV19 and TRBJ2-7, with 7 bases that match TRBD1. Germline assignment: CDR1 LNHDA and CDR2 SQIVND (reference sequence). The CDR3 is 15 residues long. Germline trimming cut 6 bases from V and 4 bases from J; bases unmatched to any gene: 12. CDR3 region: CASRPDRASPYEQYF. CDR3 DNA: TGTGCCAGTAGACCAGACAGGGCCAGCCCATACGAGCAGTACTTC.

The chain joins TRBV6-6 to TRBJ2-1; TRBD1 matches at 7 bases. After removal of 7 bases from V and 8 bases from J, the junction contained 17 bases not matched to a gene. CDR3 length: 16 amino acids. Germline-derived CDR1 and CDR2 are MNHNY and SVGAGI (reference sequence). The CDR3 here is CASIDRVPPLVDEQFF. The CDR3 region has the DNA TGTGCCAGCATCGACAGGGTTCCCCCATTGGTGGATGAGCAGTTCTTC.

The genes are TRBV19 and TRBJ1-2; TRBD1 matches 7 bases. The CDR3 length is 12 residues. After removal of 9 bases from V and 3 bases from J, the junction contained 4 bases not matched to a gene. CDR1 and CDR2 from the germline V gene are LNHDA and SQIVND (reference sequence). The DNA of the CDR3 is TGTGCCAGCCGACAGGGATACTATGGCTACACCTTC. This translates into CASRQGYYGYTF.

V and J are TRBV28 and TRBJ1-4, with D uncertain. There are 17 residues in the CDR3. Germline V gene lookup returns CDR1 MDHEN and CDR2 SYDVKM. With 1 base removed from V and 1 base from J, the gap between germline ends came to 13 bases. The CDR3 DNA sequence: TGTGCCAGCAGTTTATTGTACGGCGCGGGAACTAATGAAAAACTGTTTTTT. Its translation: CASSLLYGAGTNEKLFF.

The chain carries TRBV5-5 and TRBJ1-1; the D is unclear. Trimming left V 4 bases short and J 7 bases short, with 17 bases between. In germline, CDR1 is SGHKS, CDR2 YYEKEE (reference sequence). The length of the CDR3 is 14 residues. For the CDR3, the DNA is TGTGCCAGCAGCATCGAGAGGCGTCGTCTTGAAGCTTTCTTT. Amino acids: CASSIERRRLEAFF.

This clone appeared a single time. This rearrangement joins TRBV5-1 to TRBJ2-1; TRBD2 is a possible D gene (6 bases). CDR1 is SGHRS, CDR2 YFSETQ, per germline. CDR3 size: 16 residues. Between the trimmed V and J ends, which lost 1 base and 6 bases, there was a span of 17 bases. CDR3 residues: CASSLSSGVQGNEQFF. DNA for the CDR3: TGCGCCAGCAGCTTGTCGTCGGGAGTCCAGGGCAATGAGCAGTTCTTC.

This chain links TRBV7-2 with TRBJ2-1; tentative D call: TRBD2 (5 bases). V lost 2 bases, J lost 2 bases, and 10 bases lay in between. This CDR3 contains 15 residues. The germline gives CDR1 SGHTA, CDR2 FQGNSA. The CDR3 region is CASSLTTAAYNEQFF. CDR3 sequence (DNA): TGTGCCAGCAGCTTAACTACAGCGGCCTACAATGAGCAGTTCTTC.

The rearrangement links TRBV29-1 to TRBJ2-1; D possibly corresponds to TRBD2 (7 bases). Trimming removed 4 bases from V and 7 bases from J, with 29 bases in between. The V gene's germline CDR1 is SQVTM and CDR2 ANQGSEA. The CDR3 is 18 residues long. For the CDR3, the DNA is TGCAGCGTTGGAGGGGACCCGGCTGGGGGAGGGGGTAGGAATGAGCAGTTCTTC. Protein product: CSVGGDPAGGGGRNEQFF.

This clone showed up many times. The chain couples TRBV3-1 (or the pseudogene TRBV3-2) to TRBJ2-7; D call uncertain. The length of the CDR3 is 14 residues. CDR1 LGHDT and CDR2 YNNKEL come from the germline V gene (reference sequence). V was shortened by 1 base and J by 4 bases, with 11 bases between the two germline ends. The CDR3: CASSQAPLIYEQYF. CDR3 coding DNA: TGTGCCAGCAGCCAAGCACCGCTAATTTACGAGCAGTACTTC.

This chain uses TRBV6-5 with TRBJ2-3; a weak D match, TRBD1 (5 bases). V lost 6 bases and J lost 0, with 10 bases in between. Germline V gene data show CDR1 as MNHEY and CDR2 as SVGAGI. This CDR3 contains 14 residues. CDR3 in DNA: TGTGCCAGCAGATTGACAGCTAGCACAGATACGCAGTATTTT. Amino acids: CASRLTASTDTQYF.

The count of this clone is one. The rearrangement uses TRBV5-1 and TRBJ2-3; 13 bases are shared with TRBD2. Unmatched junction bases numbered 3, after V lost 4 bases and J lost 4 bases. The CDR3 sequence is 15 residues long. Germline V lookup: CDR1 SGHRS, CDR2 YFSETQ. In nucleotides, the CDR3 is TGCGCCAGCAGCAATGGACTAGCGGGAGCAGATACGCAGTATTTT. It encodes CASSNGLAGADTQYF.

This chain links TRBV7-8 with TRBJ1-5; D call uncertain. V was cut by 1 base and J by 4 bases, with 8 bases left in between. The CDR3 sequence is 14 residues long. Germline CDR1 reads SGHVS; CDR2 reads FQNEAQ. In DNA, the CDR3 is TGTGCCAGCAGCTTAGGGGCAGAGAATCAGCCCCAGCATTTT. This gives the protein CASSLGAENQPQHF.